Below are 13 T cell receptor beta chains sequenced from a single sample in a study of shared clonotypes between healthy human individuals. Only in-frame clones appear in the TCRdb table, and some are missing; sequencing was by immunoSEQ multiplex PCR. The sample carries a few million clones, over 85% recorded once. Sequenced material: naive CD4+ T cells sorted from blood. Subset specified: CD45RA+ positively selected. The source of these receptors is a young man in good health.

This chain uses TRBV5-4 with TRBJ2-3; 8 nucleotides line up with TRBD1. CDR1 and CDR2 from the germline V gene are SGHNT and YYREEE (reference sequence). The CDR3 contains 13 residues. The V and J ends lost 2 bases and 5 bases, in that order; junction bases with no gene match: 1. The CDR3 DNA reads TGTGCCAGCAGCTTCAGGGGGCAAGATACGCAGTATTTT. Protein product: CASSFRGQDTQYF.

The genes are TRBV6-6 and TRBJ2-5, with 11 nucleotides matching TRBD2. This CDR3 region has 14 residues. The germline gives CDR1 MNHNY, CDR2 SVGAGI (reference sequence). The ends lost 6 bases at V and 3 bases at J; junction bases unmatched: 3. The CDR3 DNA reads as TGTGCCAGCAGCATAGCGGGGGGGAAAGAGACCCAGTACTTC. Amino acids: CASSIAGGKETQYF.

The CDR3 DNA is TGTGCCAGTAGGCGGACAGGGGAATCTGGGGCCAACGTCCTGACTTTC. It is translated as CASRRTGESGANVLTF. This chain uses TRBV19 with TRBJ2-6, with TRBD1 matching over 9 bases. Germline trimming cut 6 bases from V and 1 base from J; bases unmatched to any gene: 4. CDR1 is LNHDA, CDR2 SQIVND, per germline (reference sequence). The CDR3 has 16 amino acids. Full variable domain (missing parts from reference TRBV19 and TRBJ2-6): DGGITQSPKYLFRKEGQNVTLSCEQNLNHDAMYWYRQDPGQGLRLIYYSQIVNDFQKGDIAEGYSVSREKKESFPLTVTSAQKNPTAFYLCASRRTGESGANVLTFGAGSRLTVL.

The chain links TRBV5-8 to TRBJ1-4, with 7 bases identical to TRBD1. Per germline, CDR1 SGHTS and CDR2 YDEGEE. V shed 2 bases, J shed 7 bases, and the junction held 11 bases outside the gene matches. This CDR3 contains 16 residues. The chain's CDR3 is CASSFPTTGKFEKLFF. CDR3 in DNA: TGTGCCAGCAGCTTCCCCACGACAGGGAAATTTGAAAAACTGTTTTTT.

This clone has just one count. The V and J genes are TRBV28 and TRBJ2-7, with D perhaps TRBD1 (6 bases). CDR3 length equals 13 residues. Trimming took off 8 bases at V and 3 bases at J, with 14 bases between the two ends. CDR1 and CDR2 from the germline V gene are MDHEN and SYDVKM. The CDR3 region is CASATGQLYEQYF. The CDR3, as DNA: TGTGCCAGCGCTACCGGACAGCTCTACGAGCAGTACTTC.

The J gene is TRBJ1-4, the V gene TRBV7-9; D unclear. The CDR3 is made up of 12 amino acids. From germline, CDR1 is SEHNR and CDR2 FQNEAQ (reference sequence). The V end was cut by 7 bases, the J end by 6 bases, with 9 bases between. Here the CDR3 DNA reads TGTGCCAGCATGGTAATGGATGAAAAACTGTTTTTT. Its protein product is CASMVMDEKLFF.

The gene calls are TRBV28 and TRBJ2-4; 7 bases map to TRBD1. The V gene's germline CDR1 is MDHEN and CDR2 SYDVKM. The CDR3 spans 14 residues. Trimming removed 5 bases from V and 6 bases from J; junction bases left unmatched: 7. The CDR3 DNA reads TGTGCCAGCAGTAGACAGGGCACGGGAAACATTCAGTACTTC. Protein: CASSRQGTGNIQYF.

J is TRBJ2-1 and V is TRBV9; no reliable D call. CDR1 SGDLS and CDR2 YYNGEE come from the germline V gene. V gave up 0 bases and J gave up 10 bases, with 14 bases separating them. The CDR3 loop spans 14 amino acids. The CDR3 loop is CASSVAPRSGEQFF. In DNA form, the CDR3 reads TGTGCCAGCAGCGTAGCCCCCAGATCCGGCGAGCAGTTCTTC.

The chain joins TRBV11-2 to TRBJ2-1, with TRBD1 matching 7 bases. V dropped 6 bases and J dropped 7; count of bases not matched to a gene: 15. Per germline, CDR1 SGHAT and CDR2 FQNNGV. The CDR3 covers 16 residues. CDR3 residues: CASRPTGTARRNEQFF. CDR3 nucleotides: TGTGCCAGCAGGCCAACCGGGACAGCTCGGCGGAATGAGCAGTTCTTC. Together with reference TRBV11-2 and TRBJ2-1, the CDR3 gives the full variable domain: EAGVAQSPRYKIIEKRQSVAFWCNPISGHATLYWYQQILGQGPKLLIQFQNNGVVDDSQLPKDRFSAERLKGVDSTLKIQPAKLEDSAVYLCASRPTGTARRNEQFFGPGTRLTVL.

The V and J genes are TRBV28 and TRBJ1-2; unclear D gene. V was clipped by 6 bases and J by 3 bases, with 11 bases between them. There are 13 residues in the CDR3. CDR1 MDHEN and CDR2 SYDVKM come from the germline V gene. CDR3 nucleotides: TGTGCCAGCAGCGTCGTCGGGGACTATGGCTACACCTTC. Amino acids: CASSVVGDYGYTF.

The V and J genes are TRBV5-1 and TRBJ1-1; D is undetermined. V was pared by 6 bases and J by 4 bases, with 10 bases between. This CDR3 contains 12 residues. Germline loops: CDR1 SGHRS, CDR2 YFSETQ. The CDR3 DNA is TGCGCCAGCAAGGTTTCGGGCACTGAAGCTTTCTTT. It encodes CASKVSGTEAFF.

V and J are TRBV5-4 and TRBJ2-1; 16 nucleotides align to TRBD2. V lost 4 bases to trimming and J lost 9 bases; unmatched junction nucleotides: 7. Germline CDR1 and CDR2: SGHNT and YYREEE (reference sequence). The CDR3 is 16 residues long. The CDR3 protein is CASSRAGLAGGAEQFF. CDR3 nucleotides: TGTGCCAGCAGCCGGGCGGGACTAGCGGGAGGGGCTGAGCAGTTCTTC.

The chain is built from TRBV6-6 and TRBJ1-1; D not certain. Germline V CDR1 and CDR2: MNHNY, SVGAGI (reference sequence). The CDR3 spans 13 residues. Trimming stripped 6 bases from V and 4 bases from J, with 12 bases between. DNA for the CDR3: TGTGCCAGCAGAATTAAGGGAGGCACTGAAGCTTTCTTT. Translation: CASRIKGGTEAFF.